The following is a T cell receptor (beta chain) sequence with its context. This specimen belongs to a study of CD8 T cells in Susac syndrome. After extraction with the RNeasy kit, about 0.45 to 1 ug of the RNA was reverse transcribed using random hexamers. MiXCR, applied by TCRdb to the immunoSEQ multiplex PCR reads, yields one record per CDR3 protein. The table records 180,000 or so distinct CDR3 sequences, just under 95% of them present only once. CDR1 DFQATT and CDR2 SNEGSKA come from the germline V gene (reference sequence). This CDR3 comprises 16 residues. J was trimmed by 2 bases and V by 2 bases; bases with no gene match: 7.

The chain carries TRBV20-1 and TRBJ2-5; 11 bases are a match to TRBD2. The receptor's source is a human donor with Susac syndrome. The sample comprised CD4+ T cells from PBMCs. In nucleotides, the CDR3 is TGCAGTGCTAGACCTGCGACTAGCGGGGCTCAAGAGACCCAGTACTTC. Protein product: CSARPATSGAQETQYF.